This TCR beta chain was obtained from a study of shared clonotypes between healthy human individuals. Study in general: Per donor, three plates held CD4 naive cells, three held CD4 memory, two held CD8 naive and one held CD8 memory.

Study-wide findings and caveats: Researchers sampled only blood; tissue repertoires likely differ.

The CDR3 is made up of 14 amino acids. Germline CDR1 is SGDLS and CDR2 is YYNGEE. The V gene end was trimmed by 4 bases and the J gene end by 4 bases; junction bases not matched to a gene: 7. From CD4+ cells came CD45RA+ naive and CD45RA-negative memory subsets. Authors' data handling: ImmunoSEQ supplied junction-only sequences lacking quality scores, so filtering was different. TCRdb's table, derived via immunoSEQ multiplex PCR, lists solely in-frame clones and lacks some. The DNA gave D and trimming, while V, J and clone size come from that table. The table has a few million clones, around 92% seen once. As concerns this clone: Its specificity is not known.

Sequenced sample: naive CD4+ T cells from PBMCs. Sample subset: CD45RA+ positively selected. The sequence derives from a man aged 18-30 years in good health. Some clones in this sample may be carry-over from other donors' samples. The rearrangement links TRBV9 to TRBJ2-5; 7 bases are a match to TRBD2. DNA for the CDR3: TGTGCCAGCAGCCCACGGACTAGATCAGAGACCCAGTACTTC. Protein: CASSPRTRSETQYF.